The 14 T cell receptor beta chains given below trace back to one sample, sequenced in a study of PD-1 blockade in classical Hodgkin lymphoma. TCRdb keeps only in-frame clones here, not all; method: immunoSEQ multiplex PCR. The repertoire consists of roughly 20,000 clones, with around 72% occurring once and the leading ten covering 2% to 2.5%. Regarding time point: cycle 4 day 1 (C4D1), after 5 to 7 weeks of nivolumab. Every patient was affected by relapse after autologous stem cell transplantation, while exposure to brentuximab vedotin was not uniform. From thawed PBMCs, CD4+ T cells were purified using magnetic negative selection. Source: CD4+ T cells from blood, taken before the fourth cycle of nivolumab. These TCRs come from a human donor with classical Hodgkin lymphoma.

The CDR3 DNA follows: TGCGCCAGCAGCTCCGGGACACGCGAGCAGTACTTC. As protein: CASSSGTREQYF. The genes are TRBV5-1 and TRBJ2-7; TRBD1 is a possible D gene (6 bases). The V end lost 3 bases, the J end lost 6 bases, and 10 bases lay between the germline ends. Germline lookup yields CDR1 SGHRS and CDR2 YFSETQ. The CDR3 runs 12 residues.

The V call is TRBV10-1, the J call TRBJ1-2, with a possible D match to TRBD1 (5 bases). Germline assignment: CDR1 WNHNN and CDR2 SYGVQD (reference sequence). This CDR3 contains 15 residues. V was shortened by 8 bases and J by 4 bases, with 20 bases between the two germline ends. The CDR3 DNA reads as TGCGCCAGCCGGGGCCTAGGGGCTGGAATCTATGGCTACACCTTC. Protein: CASRGLGAGIYGYTF.

This clone was counted once. The V call is TRBV10-2, the J call TRBJ2-7, with a tentative D call TRBD1 (6 bases). Germline values: CDR1 WSHSY, CDR2 SAAADI. CDR3 length equals 16 residues. V gave up 3 bases and J gave up 1 base, with 16 bases separating them. Here the CDR3 DNA reads TGCGCCAGCAGTGATTCGGACAGCCCGATTTCCTACGAGCAGTACTTC. It translates to CASSDSDSPISYEQYF.

The chain couples TRBV19 to TRBJ2-7; 7 bases agree with TRBD2. The CDR3 is made up of 13 amino acids. V shed 1 base and J 12 bases; nucleotides not matched to a gene: 9. CDR1 LNHDA and CDR2 SQIVND come from the germline V gene (reference sequence). The CDR3: CASSIVAGAGRYF. As DNA, the CDR3 is TGTGCCAGTAGTATAGTGGCGGGAGCTGGCCGGTACTTC.

The gene calls are TRBV27 and TRBJ2-3; 8 nucleotides align to TRBD2. This CDR3 contains 15 residues. V trimming: 3 bases; J trimming: 3 bases; junction bases outside the gene matches: 5. The germline V gene has CDR1 MNHEY and CDR2 SMNVEV (reference sequence). CDR3 sequence reads: CASSFYRGGTDTQYF. The CDR3 DNA follows: TGTGCCAGCAGTTTTTACCGCGGGGGGACAGATACGCAGTATTTT.

V gene TRBV7-2 combines with J gene TRBJ2-7; D uncertain. CDR1 SGHTA and CDR2 FQGNSA come from the germline V gene. The ends were cut back, 2 bases at V and 4 bases at J, with 6 bases in the middle. The CDR3 is made up of 12 amino acids. CDR3 amino acids: CASSLWGYEQYV. In DNA form, the CDR3 reads TGTGCCAGCAGCTTATGGGGTTACGAGCAGTACGTC.

This clone has only a few counts. The chain couples TRBV5-1 to TRBJ1-5, with 10 bases matching TRBD1. Germline CDR1 reads SGHRS; CDR2 reads YFSETQ. The CDR3 is 15 amino acids. Trimming took 0 bases from V and 5 from J; bases not matched to a gene: 2. The CDR3 DNA reads TGCGCCAGCAGCTTGGGGACAGGGGGTTATCAGCCCCAGCATTTT. Amino acids: CASSLGTGGYQPQHF.

This chain links TRBV7-9 with TRBJ2-1; a weak D match, TRBD2 (6 bases). The germline CDR1 and CDR2 sequences are SEHNR and FQNEAQ (reference sequence). The V end was cut by 5 bases, the J end by 5 bases, with 22 bases between. CDR3 length: 17 residues. CDR3: CASSRRDRGSFDNEQFF. The CDR3 bases are TGTGCCAGCAGCCGAAGGGACCGGGGGTCCTTCGACAATGAGCAGTTCTTC.

This rearrangement joins TRBV5-1 to TRBJ2-7, with TRBD1 matching over 10 bases. The CDR3 consists of 14 residues. Trimming cost V 2 bases and J 4 bases; bases outside gene matches: 3. The germline CDR1 and CDR2 sequences are SGHRS and YFSETQ. The CDR3 is CASSFDRGQYEQYF. The CDR3 coding sequence is TGCGCCAGCAGCTTTGACAGGGGGCAGTACGAGCAGTACTTC.

The chain combines TRBV14 with TRBJ1-1; 7 nucleotides line up with TRBD1. Germline V gene sequence: CDR1 SGHDN, CDR2 FVKESK. CDR3 length: 16 residues. J was trimmed by 11 bases and V by 4 bases; bases with no gene match: 19. The CDR3 nucleotides read TGTGCCAGCAGCCCCCGGAGCGAGCGACTAAGGGGGCTGGCTTTCTTT. It encodes CASSPRSERLRGLAFF.

V usage is TRBV7-9 and J usage is TRBJ1-6; D might be TRBD1 (6 bases). This CDR3 comprises 13 residues. V gave up 8 bases and J gave up 5 bases, with 10 bases separating them. From germline, CDR1 is SEHNR and CDR2 FQNEAQ (reference sequence). CDR3 coding DNA: TGTGCCAGCGGCCGGGACAATAATTCACCCCTCCACTTT. Its protein is CASGRDNNSPLHF.

This clone showed up just once. The rearrangement links TRBV10-1 to TRBJ2-2; D is undetermined. The CDR3 consists of 13 residues. CDR1 and CDR2 (germline): WNHNN, SYGVQD (reference sequence). Trimming pared 2 bases from V and 5 bases from J, leaving 6 bases between. The CDR3 DNA reads as TGCGCCAGCAGTGAGACTCCAACCGGGGAGCTGTTTTTT. It specifies CASSETPTGELFF.

This clone was observed a handful of times. This chain connects TRBV4-2 to TRBJ1-6, with TRBD1 matching over 9 bases. Germline V gene lookup returns CDR1 LGHNA and CDR2 YNFKEQ. V shed 2 bases, J shed 7 bases, and the junction held 6 bases outside the gene matches. There are 16 residues in the CDR3. The CDR3 spells CASSQRGQGGNSPLHF. CDR3 bases: TGTGCCAGCAGCCAAAGGGGACAGGGTGGCAATTCACCCCTCCACTTT.

The gene calls are TRBV6-1 and TRBJ2-5, with D tentatively TRBD1 (6 bases). The CDR3 is 15 amino acids. V dropped 5 bases and J dropped 3 bases, with 16 bases sitting between them. The germline gives CDR1 MNHNS, CDR2 SASEGT. CDR3 in amino acids: CASSKNRDLKETQYF. CDR3 nucleotides: TGTGCCAGCAGTAAGAACAGGGACCTTAAAGAGACCCAGTACTTC.